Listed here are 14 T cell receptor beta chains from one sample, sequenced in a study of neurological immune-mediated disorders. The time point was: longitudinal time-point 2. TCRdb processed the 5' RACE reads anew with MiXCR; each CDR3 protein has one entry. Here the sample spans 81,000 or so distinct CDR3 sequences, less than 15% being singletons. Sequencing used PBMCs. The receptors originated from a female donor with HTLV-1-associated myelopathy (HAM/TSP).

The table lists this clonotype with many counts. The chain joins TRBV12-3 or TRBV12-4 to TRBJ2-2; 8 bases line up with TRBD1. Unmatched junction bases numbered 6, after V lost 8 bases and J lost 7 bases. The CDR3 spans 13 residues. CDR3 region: CASQGQGFGELFF. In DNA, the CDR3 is TGTGCCAGCCAAGGACAGGGATTCGGGGAGCTGTTTTTT.

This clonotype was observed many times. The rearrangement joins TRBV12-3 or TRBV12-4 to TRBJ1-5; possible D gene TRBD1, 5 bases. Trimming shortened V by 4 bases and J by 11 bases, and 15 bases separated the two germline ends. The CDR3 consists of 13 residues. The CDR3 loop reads CASSSTGLQSQHF. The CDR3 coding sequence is TGTGCCAGCAGTTCAACGGGACTCCAGTCCCAGCATTTT.

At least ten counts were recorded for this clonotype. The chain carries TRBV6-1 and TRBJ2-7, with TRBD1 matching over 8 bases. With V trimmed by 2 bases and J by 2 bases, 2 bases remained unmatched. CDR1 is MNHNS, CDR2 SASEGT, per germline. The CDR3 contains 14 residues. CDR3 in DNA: TGTGCCAGCAGTGAACCGGGACAGGCCTACGAGCAGTACTTC. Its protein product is CASSEPGQAYEQYF.

In nucleotides, the CDR3 is TGTGCCAGCAGTTACGGACAGGGGCTAGAAAACATTCAGTACTTC. It is translated as CASSYGQGLENIQYF. The rearrangement joins TRBV6-5 to TRBJ2-4, with 9 positions matching TRBD1. Germline V gives CDR1 MNHEY, CDR2 SVGAGI. The CDR3 is made up of 15 amino acids. The V and J ends lost 2 bases and 5 bases, in that order; junction bases with no gene match: 4.

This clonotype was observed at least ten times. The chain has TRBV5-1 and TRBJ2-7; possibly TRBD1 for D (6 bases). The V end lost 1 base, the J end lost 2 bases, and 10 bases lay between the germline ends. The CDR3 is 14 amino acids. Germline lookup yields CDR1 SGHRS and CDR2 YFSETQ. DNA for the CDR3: TGCGCCAGCAGCTTGTATGGACAGCCCTACGAGCAGTACTTC. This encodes CASSLYGQPYEQYF.

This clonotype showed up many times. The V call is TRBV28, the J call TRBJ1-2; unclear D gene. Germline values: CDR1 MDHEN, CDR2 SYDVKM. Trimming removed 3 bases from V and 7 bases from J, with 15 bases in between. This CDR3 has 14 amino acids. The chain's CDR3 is CASSFHGRTLGYTF. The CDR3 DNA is TGTGCCAGCAGTTTTCACGGACGTACCCTTGGCTACACCTTC.

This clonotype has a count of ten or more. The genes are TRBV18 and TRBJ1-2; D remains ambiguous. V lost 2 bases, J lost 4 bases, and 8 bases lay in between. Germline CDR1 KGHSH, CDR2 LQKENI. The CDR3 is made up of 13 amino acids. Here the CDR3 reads CASSPGEGYGYTF. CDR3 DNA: TGTGCCAGCTCACCAGGGGAGGGCTATGGCTACACCTTC.

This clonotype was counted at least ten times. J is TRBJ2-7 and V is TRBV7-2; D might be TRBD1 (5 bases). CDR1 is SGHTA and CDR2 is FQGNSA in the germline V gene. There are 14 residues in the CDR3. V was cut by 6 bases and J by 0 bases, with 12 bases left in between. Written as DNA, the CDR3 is TGTGCCAGCAGTTTCGACAGCCACTCCTACGAGCAGTACTTC. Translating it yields CASSFDSHSYEQYF.

This CDR3 is CATMKGTGAGDDTQYF. The CDR3 DNA sequence: TGTGCCACTATGAAAGGGACAGGGGCAGGAGATGATACCCAGTACTTC. This rearrangement joins TRBV10-3 to TRBJ2-5, with TRBD1 matching over 10 bases. V lost 10 bases, J lost 8 bases, and 19 bases stayed unmatched. This CDR3 region has 16 residues. Germline CDR1 is ENHRY and CDR2 is SYGVKD.

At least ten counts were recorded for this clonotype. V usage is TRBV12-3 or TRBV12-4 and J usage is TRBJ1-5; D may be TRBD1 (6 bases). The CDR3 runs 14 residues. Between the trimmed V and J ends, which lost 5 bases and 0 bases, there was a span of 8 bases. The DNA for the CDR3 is TGTGCCAGCAGTCAGGGGAATAGCAATCAGCCCCAGCATTTT. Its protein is CASSQGNSNQPQHF.

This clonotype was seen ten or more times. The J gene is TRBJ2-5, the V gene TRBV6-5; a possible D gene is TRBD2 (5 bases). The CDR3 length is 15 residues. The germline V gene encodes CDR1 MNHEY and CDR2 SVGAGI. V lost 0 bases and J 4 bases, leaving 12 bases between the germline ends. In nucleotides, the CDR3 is TGTGCCAGCAGTTACTCGAGAGGGCGTCCAGAGACCCAGTACTTC. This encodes CASSYSRGRPETQYF.

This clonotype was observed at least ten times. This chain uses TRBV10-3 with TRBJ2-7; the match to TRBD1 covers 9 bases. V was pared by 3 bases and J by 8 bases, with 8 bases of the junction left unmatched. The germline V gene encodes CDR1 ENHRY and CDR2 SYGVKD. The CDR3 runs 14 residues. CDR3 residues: CAISDPGTGFKQYF. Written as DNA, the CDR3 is TGTGCCATCAGTGATCCCGGGACAGGGTTCAAGCAGTACTTC.

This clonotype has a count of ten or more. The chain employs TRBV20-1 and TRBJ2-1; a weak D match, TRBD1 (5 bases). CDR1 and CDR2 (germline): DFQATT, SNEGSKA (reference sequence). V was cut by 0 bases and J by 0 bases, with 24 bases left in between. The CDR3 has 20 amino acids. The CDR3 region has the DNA TGCAGTGCTAGAGATGGGCAAGGGGCCCCCGACGACGTCTCCTACAATGAGCAGTTCTTC. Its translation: CSARDGQGAPDDVSYNEQFF.

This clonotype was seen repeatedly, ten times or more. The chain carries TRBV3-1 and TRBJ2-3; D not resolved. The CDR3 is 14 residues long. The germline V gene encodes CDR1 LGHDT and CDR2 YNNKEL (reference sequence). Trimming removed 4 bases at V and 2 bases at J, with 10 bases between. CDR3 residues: CASSPGGNTDTQYF. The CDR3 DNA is TGTGCCAGCAGCCCAGGTGGGAACACAGATACGCAGTATTTT.